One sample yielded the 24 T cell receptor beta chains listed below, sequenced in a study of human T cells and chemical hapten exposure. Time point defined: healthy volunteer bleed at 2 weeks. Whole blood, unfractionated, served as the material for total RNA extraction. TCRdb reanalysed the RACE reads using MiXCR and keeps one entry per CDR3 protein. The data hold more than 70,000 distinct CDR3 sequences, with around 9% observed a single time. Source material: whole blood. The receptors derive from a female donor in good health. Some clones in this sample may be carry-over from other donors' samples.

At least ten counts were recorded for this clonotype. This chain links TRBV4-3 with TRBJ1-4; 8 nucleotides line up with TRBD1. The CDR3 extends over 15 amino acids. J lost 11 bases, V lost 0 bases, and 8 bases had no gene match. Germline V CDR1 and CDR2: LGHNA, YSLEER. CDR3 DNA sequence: TGCGCCAGCAGCCAAGAATTCCAGGGGGCGCGGAAACTGTTTTTT. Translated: CASSQEFQGARKLFF.

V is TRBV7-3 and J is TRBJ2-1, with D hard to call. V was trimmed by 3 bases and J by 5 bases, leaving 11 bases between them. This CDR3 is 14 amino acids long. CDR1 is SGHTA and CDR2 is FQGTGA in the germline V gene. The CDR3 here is CASSFSASNNEQFF. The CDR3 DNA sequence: TGTGCCAGCAGCTTTTCGGCGAGCAACAATGAGCAGTTCTTC.

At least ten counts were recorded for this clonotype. CDR3 sequence: CAWSVKWPRVETQYF. CDR3 nucleotides: TGTGCCTGGAGTGTAAAATGGCCCAGGGTCGAGACCCAGTACTTC. The V gene is TRBV30, the J gene TRBJ2-5; tentative D call: TRBD1 (5 bases). CDR3 size: 15 residues. Germline V gene sequence: CDR1 GTSNPN, CDR2 SVGIG (reference sequence). V was shortened by 0 bases and J by 5 bases, with 16 bases between the two germline ends.

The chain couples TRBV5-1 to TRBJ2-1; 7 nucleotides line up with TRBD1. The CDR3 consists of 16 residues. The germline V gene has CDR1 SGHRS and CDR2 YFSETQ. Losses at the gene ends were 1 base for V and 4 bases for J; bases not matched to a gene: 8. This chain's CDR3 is CASSLTGTDKYNEQFF. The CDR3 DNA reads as TGCGCCAGCAGCTTGACCGGGACAGATAAGTACAATGAGCAGTTCTTC.

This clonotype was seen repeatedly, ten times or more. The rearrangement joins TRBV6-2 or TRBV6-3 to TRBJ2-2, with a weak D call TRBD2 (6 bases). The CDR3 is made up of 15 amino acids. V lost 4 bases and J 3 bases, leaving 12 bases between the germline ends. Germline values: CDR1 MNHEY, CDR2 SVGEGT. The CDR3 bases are TGTGCCAGCAGTTTTAGCGGATCCTACACCGGGGAGCTGTTTTTT. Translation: CASSFSGSYTGELFF.

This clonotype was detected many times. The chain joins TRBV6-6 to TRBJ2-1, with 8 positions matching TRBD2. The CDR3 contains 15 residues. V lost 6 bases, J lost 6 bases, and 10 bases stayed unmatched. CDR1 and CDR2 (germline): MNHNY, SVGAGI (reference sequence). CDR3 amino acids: CASSPPGLVGNEQFF. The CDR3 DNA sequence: TGTGCCAGCAGCCCTCCGGGACTAGTAGGCAATGAGCAGTTCTTC.

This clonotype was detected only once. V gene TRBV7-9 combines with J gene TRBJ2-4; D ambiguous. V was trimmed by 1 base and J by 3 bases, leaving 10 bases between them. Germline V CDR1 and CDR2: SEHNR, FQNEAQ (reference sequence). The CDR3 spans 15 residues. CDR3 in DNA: TGTGCCAGCAGCTTAGACAGAACGGGCAAAAACATTCAGTACTTC. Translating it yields CASSLDRTGKNIQYF.

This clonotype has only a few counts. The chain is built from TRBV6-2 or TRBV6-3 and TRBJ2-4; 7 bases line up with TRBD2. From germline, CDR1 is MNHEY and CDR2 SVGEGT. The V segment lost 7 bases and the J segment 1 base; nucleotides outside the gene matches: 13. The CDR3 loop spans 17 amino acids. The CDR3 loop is CASTHPYGEGAKNIQYF. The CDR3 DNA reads TGTGCCAGCACCCATCCATACGGGGAGGGGGCCAAAAACATTCAGTACTTC.

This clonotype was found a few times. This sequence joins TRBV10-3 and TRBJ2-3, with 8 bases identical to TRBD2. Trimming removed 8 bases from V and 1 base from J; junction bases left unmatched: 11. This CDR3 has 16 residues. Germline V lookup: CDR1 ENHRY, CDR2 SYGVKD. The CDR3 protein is CAIGDTGGPGTDTQYF. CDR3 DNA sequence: TGTGCCATCGGGGATACGGGAGGGCCGGGCACAGATACGCAGTATTTT.

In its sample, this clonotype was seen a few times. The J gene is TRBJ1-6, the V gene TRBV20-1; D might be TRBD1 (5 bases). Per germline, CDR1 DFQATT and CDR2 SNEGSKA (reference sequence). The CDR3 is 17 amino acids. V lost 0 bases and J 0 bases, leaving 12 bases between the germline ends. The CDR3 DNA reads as TGCAGTGCTAGAGAGGTGGGGCGGAGCTCCTATAATTCACCCCTCCACTTT. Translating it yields CSAREVGRSSYNSPLHF.

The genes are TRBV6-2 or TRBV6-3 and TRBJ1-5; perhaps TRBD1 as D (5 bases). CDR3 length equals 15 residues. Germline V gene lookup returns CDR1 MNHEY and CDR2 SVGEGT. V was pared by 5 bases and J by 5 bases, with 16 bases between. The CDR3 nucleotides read TGTGCCAGCAGTCCGACCGGGACCCGGGATCAGCCCCAGCATTTT. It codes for CASSPTGTRDQPQHF.

In DNA, the CDR3 is TGTGCCAGTAGCCGCAGACTACCGAACACCGGGGAGCTGTTTTTT. It codes for CASSRRLPNTGELFF. The chain has TRBV19 and TRBJ2-2; possibly TRBD2 for D (5 bases). Per germline, CDR1 LNHDA and CDR2 SQIVND (reference sequence). This CDR3 contains 15 residues. V lost 6 bases and J 0 bases, leaving 11 bases between the germline ends.

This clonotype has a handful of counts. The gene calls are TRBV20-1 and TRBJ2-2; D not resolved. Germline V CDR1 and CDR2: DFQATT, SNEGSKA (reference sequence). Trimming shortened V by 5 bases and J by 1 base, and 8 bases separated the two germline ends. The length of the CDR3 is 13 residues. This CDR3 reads CSAETRNTGELFF. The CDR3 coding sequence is TGCAGTGCTGAAACGCGGAACACCGGGGAGCTGTTTTTT.

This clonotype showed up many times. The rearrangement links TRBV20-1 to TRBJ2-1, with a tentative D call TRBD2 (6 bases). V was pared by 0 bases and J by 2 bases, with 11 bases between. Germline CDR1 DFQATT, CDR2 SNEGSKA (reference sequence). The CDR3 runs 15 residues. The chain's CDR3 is CSAREDGSTYNEQFF. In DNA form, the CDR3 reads TGCAGTGCTAGAGAGGACGGGAGTACCTACAATGAGCAGTTCTTC.

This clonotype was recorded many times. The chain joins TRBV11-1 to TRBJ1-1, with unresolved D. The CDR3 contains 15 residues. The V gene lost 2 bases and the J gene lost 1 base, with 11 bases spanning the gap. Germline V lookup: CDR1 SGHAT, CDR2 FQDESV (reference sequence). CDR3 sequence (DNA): TGTGCCAGCAGCTTAAGACTAGTGGCGAACACTGAAGCTTTCTTT. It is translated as CASSLRLVANTEAFF.

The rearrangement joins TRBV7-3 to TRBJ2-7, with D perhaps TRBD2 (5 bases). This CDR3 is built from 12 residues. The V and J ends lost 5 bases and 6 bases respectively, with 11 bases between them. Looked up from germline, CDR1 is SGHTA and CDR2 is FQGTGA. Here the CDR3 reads CASSDGSGEQYF. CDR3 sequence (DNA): TGTGCCAGCAGCGACGGAAGCGGCGAGCAGTACTTC.

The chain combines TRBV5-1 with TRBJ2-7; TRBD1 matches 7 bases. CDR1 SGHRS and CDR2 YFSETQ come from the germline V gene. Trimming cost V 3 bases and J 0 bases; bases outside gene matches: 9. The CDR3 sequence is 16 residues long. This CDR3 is CASSSYTGDISYEQYF. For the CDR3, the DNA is TGCGCCAGCAGCTCATATACAGGGGACATCTCCTACGAGCAGTACTTC.

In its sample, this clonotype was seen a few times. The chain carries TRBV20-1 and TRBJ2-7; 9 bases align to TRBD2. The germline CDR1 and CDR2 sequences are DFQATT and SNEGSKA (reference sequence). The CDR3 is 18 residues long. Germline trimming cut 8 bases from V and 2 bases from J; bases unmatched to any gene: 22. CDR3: CSTSGAGGPASNPYEQYF. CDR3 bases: TGCAGTACCAGTGGTGCGGGAGGGCCCGCCTCCAACCCCTACGAGCAGTACTTC.

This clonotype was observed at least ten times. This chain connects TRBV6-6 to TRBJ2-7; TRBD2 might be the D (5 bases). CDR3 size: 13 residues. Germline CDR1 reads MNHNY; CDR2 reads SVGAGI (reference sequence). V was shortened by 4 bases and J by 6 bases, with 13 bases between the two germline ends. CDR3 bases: TGTGCCAGCAGTTTCTGGACTTGGGGCGAGCAGTACTTC. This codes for CASSFWTWGEQYF.

This CDR3 is CASSQEGTSGSTEQYF. As DNA, the CDR3 is TGTGCCAGCAGCCAAGAGGGAACTAGCGGGAGTACCGAGCAGTACTTC. The gene calls are TRBV4-2 and TRBJ2-7, with 11 nucleotides matching TRBD2. Germline V CDR1 and CDR2: LGHNA, YNFKEQ. This CDR3 is built from 16 residues. V was pared by 0 bases and J by 6 bases, with 7 bases of the junction left unmatched.

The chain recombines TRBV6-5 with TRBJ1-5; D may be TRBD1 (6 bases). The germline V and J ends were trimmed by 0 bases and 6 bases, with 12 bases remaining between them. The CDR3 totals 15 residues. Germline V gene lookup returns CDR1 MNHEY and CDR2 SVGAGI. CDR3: CASSYSQGSRQPQHF. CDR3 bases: TGTGCCAGCAGTTACTCACAGGGAAGCCGTCAGCCCCAGCATTTT.

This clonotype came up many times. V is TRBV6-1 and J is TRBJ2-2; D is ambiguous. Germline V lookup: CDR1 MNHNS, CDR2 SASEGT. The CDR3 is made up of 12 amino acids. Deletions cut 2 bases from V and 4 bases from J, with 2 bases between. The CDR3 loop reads CASSEITGELFF. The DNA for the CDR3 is TGTGCCAGCAGTGAAATCACCGGGGAGCTGTTTTTT.

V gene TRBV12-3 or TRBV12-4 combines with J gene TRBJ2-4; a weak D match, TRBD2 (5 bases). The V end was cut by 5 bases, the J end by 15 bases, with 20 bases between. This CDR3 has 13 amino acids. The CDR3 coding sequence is TGTGCCAGCAGTCCCGGTCGGGGTGGGGTTGGGTACTTC. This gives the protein CASSPGRGGVGYF.

This CDR3 is CSVEDRDRLDQETQYF. CDR3 in DNA: TGCAGCGTTGAAGATCGAGACAGATTAGATCAAGAGACCCAGTACTTC. The chain has TRBV29-1 and TRBJ2-5; maybe TRBD1 (5 bases). Trimming took off 0 bases at V and 2 bases at J, with 16 bases between the two ends. This CDR3 region has 16 residues. CDR1 and CDR2 (germline): SQVTM, ANQGSEA. Looking up the rest from reference TRBV29-1 and TRBJ2-5 gives the full variable domain: SAVISQKPSRDICQRGTSLTIQCQVDSQVTMMFWYRQQPGQSLTLIATANQGSEATYESGFVIDKFPISRPNLTFSTLTVSNMSPEDSSIYLCSVEDRDRLDQETQYFGPGTRLLVL.